The 9 T cell receptor beta chains below all came from one sample that was sequenced in a study of radiation and T cells in renal cell carcinoma. Method: immunoSEQ multiplex PCR; TCRdb's copy keeps in-frame clones and lacks some. Among some 120,000 clones listed, about four fifths were seen once. The time point was: blood 2 weeks post-SBRT. Sample treatment: 15 Gy SBRT to primary tumor, nephrectomy 4 weeks later. The sample was blood, taken from a patient whose treatment included radiotherapy and nephrectomy. The source of these receptors is a man aged 50 or older with renal cell carcinoma.

The chain combines TRBV9 with TRBJ2-2; D call uncertain. The CDR3 is 13 amino acids. CDR1 is SGDLS and CDR2 is YYNGEE in the germline V gene. Trimming removed 0 bases at V and 4 bases at J, with 4 bases between. CDR3 loop: CASSVVITGELFF. CDR3 DNA sequence: TGTGCCAGCAGCGTAGTCATCACCGGGGAGCTGTTTTTT.

The V and J genes are TRBV5-1 and TRBJ2-5; D could derive from TRBD1 or TRBD2 (5 bases each). The CDR3 is made up of 15 amino acids. CDR1 is SGHRS, CDR2 YFSETQ, per germline. Trimming shortened V by 4 bases and J by 5 bases, and 18 bases separated the two germline ends. The chain's CDR3 is CASSPGTVKGETQYF. The CDR3 nucleotides are TGCGCCAGCAGCCCAGGGACGGTAAAAGGCGAGACCCAGTACTTC.

V and J are TRBV2 and TRBJ2-3, with a tentative D call TRBD1 (6 bases). Looked up from germline, CDR1 is SNHLY and CDR2 is FYNNEI. The CDR3 extends over 14 amino acids. Trimming shortened V by 6 bases and J by 4 bases, and 14 bases separated the two germline ends. CDR3 sequence: CASRTGTDSDTQYF. CDR3 in DNA: TGTGCCAGCAGGACAGGAACAGACTCAGATACGCAGTATTTT.

The chain is built from TRBV5-4 and TRBJ2-7; TRBD2 aligns across 8 bases. Germline CDR1 is SGHNT and CDR2 is YYREEE (reference sequence). V lost 0 bases to trimming and J lost 6 bases; unmatched junction nucleotides: 5. This CDR3 is 14 amino acids long. The CDR3 DNA reads as TGTGCCAGCAGCTTGGATAGCGGGGCCCCCGAGCAGTACTTC. Protein sequence: CASSLDSGAPEQYF.

The chain is built from TRBV29-1 and TRBJ2-7, with D tentatively TRBD1 or TRBD2 (5 bases each). There are 13 residues in the CDR3. Trimming took off 7 bases at V and 2 bases at J, with 15 bases between the two ends. The germline gives CDR1 SQVTM, CDR2 ANQGSEA. CDR3: CSARGTLTYEQYF. CDR3 sequence (DNA): TGCAGCGCCCGGGGCACGTTAACCTACGAGCAGTACTTC.

The chain is built from TRBV9 and TRBJ2-2; D is ambiguous. Germline lookup yields CDR1 SGDLS and CDR2 YYNGEE. Deletions cut 2 bases from V and 6 bases from J, with 5 bases between. The CDR3 is made up of 12 amino acids. CDR3 sequence reads: CASSVGSGELFF. CDR3 nucleotides: TGTGCCAGCAGCGTCGGGTCCGGGGAGCTGTTTTTT.

The V call is TRBV7-9, the J call TRBJ1-2; D gene unclear. CDR3 length: 15 amino acids. Trimming removed 2 bases from V and 6 bases from J, with 16 bases in between. CDR1 and CDR2 (germline): SEHNR, FQNEAQ (reference sequence). In DNA, the CDR3 is TGTGCCAGCAGCTTAAGGTCCTGGGGTGATGATGGCTACACCTTC. This encodes CASSLRSWGDDGYTF.

V is TRBV19 and J is TRBJ1-4; D may be TRBD1 (5 bases). V dropped 6 bases and J dropped 8 bases, with 19 bases sitting between them. This CDR3 region has 15 residues. CDR1 and CDR2 from the germline V gene are LNHDA and SQIVND (reference sequence). The CDR3 DNA reads as TGTGCCAGTAGCCCACAGGTTATGCGTCTCGAAAAACTGTTTTTT. As protein: CASSPQVMRLEKLFF.

This chain connects TRBV30 to TRBJ2-2, with unresolved D. V shed 0 bases and J shed 5 bases, with 13 bases lying between them. Germline-derived CDR1 and CDR2 are GTSNPN and SVGIG (reference sequence). The CDR3 covers 15 residues. The CDR3 nucleotides read TGTGCCTGGAGTGTACCCCACACCCGGACCGGGGAGCTGTTTTTT. Translating it yields CAWSVPHTRTGELFF.